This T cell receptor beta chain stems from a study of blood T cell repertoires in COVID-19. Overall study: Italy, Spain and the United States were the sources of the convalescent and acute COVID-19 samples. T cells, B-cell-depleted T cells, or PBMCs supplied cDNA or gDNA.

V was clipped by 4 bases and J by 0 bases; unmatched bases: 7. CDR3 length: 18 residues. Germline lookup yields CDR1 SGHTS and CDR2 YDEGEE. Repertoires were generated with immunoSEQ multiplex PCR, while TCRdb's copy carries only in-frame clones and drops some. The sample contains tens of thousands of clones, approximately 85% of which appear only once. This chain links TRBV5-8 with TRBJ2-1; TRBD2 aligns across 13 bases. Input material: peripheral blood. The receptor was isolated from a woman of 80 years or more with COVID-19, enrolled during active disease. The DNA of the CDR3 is TGTGCCAGCAGCCCGACTAGCGGGGGGCTCGGCTCCTACAATGAGCAGTTCTTC. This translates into CASSPTSGGLGSYNEQFF. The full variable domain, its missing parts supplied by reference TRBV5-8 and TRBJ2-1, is EAGVTQSPTHLIKTRGQQATLRCSPISGHTSVYWYQQALGLGLQFLLWYDEGEERNRGNFPPRFSGRQFPNYSSELNVNALELEDSALYLCASSPTSGGLGSYNEQFFGPGTRLTVL.